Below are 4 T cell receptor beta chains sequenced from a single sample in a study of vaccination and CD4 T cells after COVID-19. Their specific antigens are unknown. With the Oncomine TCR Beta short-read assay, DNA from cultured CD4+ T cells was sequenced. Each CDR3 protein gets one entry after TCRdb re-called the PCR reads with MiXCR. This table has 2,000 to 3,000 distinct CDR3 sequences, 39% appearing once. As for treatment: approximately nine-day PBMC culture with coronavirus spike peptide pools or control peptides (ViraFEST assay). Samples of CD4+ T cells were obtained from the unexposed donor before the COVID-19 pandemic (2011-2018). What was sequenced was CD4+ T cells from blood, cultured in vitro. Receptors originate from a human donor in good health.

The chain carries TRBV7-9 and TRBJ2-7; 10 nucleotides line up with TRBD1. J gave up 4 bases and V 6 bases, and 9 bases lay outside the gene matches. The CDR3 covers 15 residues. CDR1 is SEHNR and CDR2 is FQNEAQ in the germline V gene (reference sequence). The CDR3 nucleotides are TGTGCCAGCAGTTCCTCCGGGACAGGGGAGTACGAGCAGTACTTC. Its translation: CASSSSGTGEYEQYF. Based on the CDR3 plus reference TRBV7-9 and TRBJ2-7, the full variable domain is DTGVSQNPRHKITKRGQNVTFRCDPISEHNRLYWYRQTLGQGPEFLTYFQNEAQLEKSRLLSDRFSAERPKGSFSTLEIQRTEQGDSAMYLCASSSSGTGEYEQYFGPGTRLTVT.

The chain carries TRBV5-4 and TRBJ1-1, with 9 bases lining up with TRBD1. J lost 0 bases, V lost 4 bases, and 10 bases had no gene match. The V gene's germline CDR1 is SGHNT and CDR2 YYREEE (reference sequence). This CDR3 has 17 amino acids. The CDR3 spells CASSAGQGPGVNTEAFF. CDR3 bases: TGTGCCAGCAGCGCCGGACAGGGGCCCGGGGTGAACACTGAAGCTTTCTTT.

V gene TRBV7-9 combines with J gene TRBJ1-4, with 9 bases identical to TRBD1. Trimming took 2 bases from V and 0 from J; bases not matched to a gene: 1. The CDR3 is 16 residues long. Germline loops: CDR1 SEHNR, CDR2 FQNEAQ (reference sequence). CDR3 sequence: CASSLRQGATNEKLFF. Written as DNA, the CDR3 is TGTGCCAGCAGCTTACGACAGGGGGCAACTAATGAAAAACTGTTTTTT.

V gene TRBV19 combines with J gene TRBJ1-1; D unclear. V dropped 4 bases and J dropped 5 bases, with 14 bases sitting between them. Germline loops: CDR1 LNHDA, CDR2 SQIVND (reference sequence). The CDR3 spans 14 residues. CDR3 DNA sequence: TGTGCCAGTAGTAGGAAGTTTGGGGAGACTGAAGCTTTCTTT. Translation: CASSRKFGETEAFF.